Following are 20 T cell receptor beta chains from one sample sequenced in a study of T-cell reconstitution after alpha-beta-depleted transplantation in children. Preparing the TCRbeta library involved the use of unique molecular identifiers. Each CDR3 protein gets one entry after TCRdb re-called the PCR reads with MiXCR. The table records about 870,000 distinct CDR3 sequences, about 15% of them present only once. The starting material was PBMCs, mostly from graft donor cells, obtained 360 days after TCRalphabeta/CD19-depleted stem cell transplant. These receptors all come from a male patient aged 10 to 17 who had a stem cell transplant for acute lymphoblastic leukemia, so the T cells may come from the graft donor.

This clonotype came up many times. V usage is TRBV20-1 and J usage is TRBJ2-7; the D gene is possibly TRBD2 (6 bases). The length of the CDR3 is 14 residues. Trimming took off 6 bases at V and 0 bases at J, with 15 bases between the two ends. CDR1 and CDR2 (germline): DFQATT, SNEGSKA (reference sequence). CDR3: CSAQEAGSSYEQYF. The CDR3 DNA is TGCAGTGCCCAAGAAGCGGGTAGCTCCTACGAGCAGTACTTC.

The rearrangement uses TRBV29-1 and TRBJ2-2; D is unresolved. The germline V gene encodes CDR1 SQVTM and CDR2 ANQGSEA. The V end lost 0 bases, the J end lost 8 bases, and 16 bases lay between the germline ends. This CDR3 is 15 amino acids long. This CDR3 reads CSVEDGRTERGELFF. The CDR3 nucleotides are TGCAGCGTTGAAGATGGCCGGACGGAGAGGGGGGAGCTGTTTTTT.

This clonotype was seen repeatedly, ten times or more. The V gene is TRBV5-1, the J gene TRBJ2-5; 7 bases agree with TRBD1. Trimming cost V 2 bases and J 4 bases; bases outside gene matches: 5. The CDR3 runs 14 residues. CDR1 is SGHRS, CDR2 YFSETQ, per germline. The CDR3 DNA reads TGCGCCAGCAGCTTTACCGGGACAGCAGAGACCCAGTACTTC. Protein product: CASSFTGTAETQYF.

This clonotype has just a few counts. V usage is TRBV12-3 or TRBV12-4 and J usage is TRBJ2-2; perhaps TRBD1 as D (5 bases). V lost 10 bases to trimming and J lost 1 base, with 16 bases between them. The CDR3 totals 15 residues. The CDR3 sequence: CATALGHLNTGELFF. The DNA for the CDR3 is TGTGCCACCGCGTTGGGGCACCTGAACACCGGGGAGCTGTTTTTT.

The V call is TRBV20-1, the J call TRBJ2-7; D may be TRBD1 (6 bases). This CDR3 has 12 residues. V lost 5 bases and J 3 bases, leaving 11 bases between the germline ends. Germline CDR1 reads DFQATT; CDR2 reads SNEGSKA (reference sequence). In nucleotides, the CDR3 is TGCAGTGCTCACAGGGATAACTACGAGCAGTACTTC. Protein product: CSAHRDNYEQYF.

This clonotype appeared a few times. V gene TRBV5-1 combines with J gene TRBJ2-7, with TRBD2 matching 9 bases. The CDR3 runs 16 residues. CDR1 SGHRS and CDR2 YFSETQ come from the germline V gene. V lost 4 bases to trimming and J lost 0 bases; unmatched junction nucleotides: 8. The CDR3 nucleotides are TGCGCCAGCAGCCCCATAGCGGGGGCCCCCTCCTACGAGCAGTACTTC. Translating gives CASSPIAGAPSYEQYF. Full variable domain (missing parts from reference TRBV5-1 and TRBJ2-7): KAGVTQTPRYLIKTRGQQVTLSCSPISGHRSVSWYQQTPGQGLQFLFEYFSETQRNKGNFPGRFSGRQFSNSRSEMNVSTLELGDSALYLCASSPIAGAPSYEQYFGPGTRLTVT.

This clonotype was detected ten times or more. The chain combines TRBV5-1 with TRBJ2-3; 9 bases agree with TRBD1. Germline CDR1 is SGHRS and CDR2 is YFSETQ. After removal of 2 bases from V and 6 bases from J, the junction contained 4 bases not matched to a gene. CDR3 size: 14 residues. CDR3 amino acids: CASSFGTGRDTQYF. CDR3 DNA sequence: TGCGCCAGCAGCTTCGGGACAGGGCGGGATACGCAGTATTTT.

This clonotype was counted between two and nine times. The chain links TRBV5-1 to TRBJ2-1; no clear D gene. This CDR3 spans 15 amino acids. CDR1 and CDR2 from the germline V gene are SGHRS and YFSETQ. V was pared by 4 bases and J by 6 bases, with 17 bases between. Written as DNA, the CDR3 is TGCGCCAGCAGCCGGCTAGGTGGTCAACCCAATGAGCAGTTCTTC. The encoded protein is CASSRLGGQPNEQFF.

This clonotype has only a few counts. The V call is TRBV29-1, the J call TRBJ2-7, with a weak D call TRBD2 (5 bases). The V gene's germline CDR1 is SQVTM and CDR2 ANQGSEA. Trimming removed 4 bases from V and 1 base from J, with 17 bases in between. CDR3 length: 15 residues. CDR3 in DNA: TGCAGCGTTGCACGGCCGGGGAGCCCTTCCTACGAGCAGTACTTC. Translating it yields CSVARPGSPSYEQYF.

The rearrangement joins TRBV14 to TRBJ2-7; 11 bases are a match to TRBD2. CDR1 and CDR2 from the germline V gene are SGHDN and FVKESK. J lost 5 bases, V lost 4 bases, and 7 bases had no gene match. The length of the CDR3 is 15 residues. The CDR3 here is CASSPLAGVSHEQYF. The CDR3 region has the DNA TGTGCCAGCAGCCCACTAGCGGGAGTTTCCCACGAGCAGTACTTC.

This chain links TRBV12-3 or TRBV12-4 with TRBJ2-5; D could derive from TRBD1 or TRBD2 (5 bases each). The CDR3 runs 16 residues. V lost 6 bases to trimming and J lost 1 base, with 18 bases between them. CDR3 sequence: CASRDVGRSLQETQYF. The CDR3 nucleotides read TGTGCCAGCAGGGACGTGGGACGGTCTCTCCAAGAGACCCAGTACTTC.

The V gene is TRBV27, the J gene TRBJ1-2; no firm D call. The CDR3 has 14 residues. Germline values: CDR1 MNHEY, CDR2 SMNVEV (reference sequence). V was shortened by 2 bases and J by 8 bases, with 15 bases between the two germline ends. In nucleotides, the CDR3 is TGTGCCAGCAGTTTAGTCCCAATGATAGGAGGCTACACCTTC. As protein: CASSLVPMIGGYTF.

The rearrangement uses TRBV25-1 and TRBJ2-1; D is possibly TRBD1 (5 bases). The CDR3 is made up of 14 amino acids. Germline V gene lookup returns CDR1 MGHDK and CDR2 SYGVNS. V lost 7 bases and J lost 3, with 13 bases in between. CDR3 in DNA: TGTGCCAGCAAGGGGCAGGGCTTCTACAATGAGCAGTTCTTC. The encoded protein is CASKGQGFYNEQFF.

This rearrangement joins TRBV2 to TRBJ2-5; D remains ambiguous. The CDR3 has 13 amino acids. The V end was cut by 6 bases, the J end by 2 bases, with 10 bases between. Per germline, CDR1 SNHLY and CDR2 FYNNEI. CDR3 in amino acids: CASSELGQETQYF. DNA of the CDR3: TGTGCCAGCAGCGAGTTGGGTCAAGAGACCCAGTACTTC.

In this sample, this clonotype turned up a few times. The V call is TRBV15, the J call TRBJ1-6; D is uncertain. Deletions cut 6 bases from V and 9 bases from J, with 15 bases between. The germline gives CDR1 LNHNV, CDR2 YYDKDF (reference sequence). The CDR3 spans 14 residues. The CDR3 nucleotides read TGTGCCACCAGGGCAAGGGTGGGAGCTTCACCCCTCCACTTT. Its protein is CATRARVGASPLHF.

This clonotype was detected a few times. The chain links TRBV18 to TRBJ2-2; TRBD1 might be the D (6 bases). Between the trimmed V and J ends, which lost 3 bases and 3 bases, there was a span of 26 bases. This CDR3 has 20 residues. Looked up from germline, CDR1 is KGHSH and CDR2 is LQKENI. The CDR3 DNA reads TGTGCCAGCTCACCCGACTCGATACAACAGGGAACGCGCGACACCGGGGAGCTGTTTTTT. Translation: CASSPDSIQQGTRDTGELFF.

This clonotype turned up a few times. In DNA form, the CDR3 reads TGCGCCAGCAGCCCTGGGACAGGGGTAGGCATCTATGGCTACACCTTC. This translates into CASSPGTGVGIYGYTF. V and J are TRBV5-1 and TRBJ1-2, with 10 bases that match TRBD1. V lost 4 bases and J lost 4; bases outside the gene matches: 10. This CDR3 is 16 amino acids long. Germline V gene lookup returns CDR1 SGHRS and CDR2 YFSETQ.

This clonotype was counted only a few times. The V call is TRBV2, the J call TRBJ2-7; 7 bases fit TRBD1. With V trimmed by 2 bases and J by 2 bases, 6 bases remained unmatched. CDR1 SNHLY and CDR2 FYNNEI come from the germline V gene. CDR3 length: 15 amino acids. The CDR3 reads CASSEPTGNTYEQYF. As DNA, the CDR3 is TGTGCCAGCAGTGAACCGACAGGGAATACCTACGAGCAGTACTTC.

This chain uses TRBV5-1 with TRBJ2-1; 9 nucleotides agree with TRBD1. Trimming removed 6 bases from V and 2 bases from J; junction bases left unmatched: 6. Germline-derived CDR1 and CDR2 are SGHRS and YFSETQ. The CDR3 has 15 residues. In DNA, the CDR3 is TGCGCCAGCACAAGAAACAGGGGGCCCTACAATGAGCAGTTCTTC. Amino acid sequence: CASTRNRGPYNEQFF.

The V gene is TRBV25-1, the J gene TRBJ2-5; D is unclear. The ends were cut back, 3 bases at V and 5 bases at J, with 7 bases in the middle. CDR3 size: 12 residues. The germline gives CDR1 MGHDK, CDR2 SYGVNS. The CDR3 coding sequence is TGTGCCAGCAGTGAGCCACGGGAGACCCAGTACTTC. Translated, it gives CASSEPRETQYF.